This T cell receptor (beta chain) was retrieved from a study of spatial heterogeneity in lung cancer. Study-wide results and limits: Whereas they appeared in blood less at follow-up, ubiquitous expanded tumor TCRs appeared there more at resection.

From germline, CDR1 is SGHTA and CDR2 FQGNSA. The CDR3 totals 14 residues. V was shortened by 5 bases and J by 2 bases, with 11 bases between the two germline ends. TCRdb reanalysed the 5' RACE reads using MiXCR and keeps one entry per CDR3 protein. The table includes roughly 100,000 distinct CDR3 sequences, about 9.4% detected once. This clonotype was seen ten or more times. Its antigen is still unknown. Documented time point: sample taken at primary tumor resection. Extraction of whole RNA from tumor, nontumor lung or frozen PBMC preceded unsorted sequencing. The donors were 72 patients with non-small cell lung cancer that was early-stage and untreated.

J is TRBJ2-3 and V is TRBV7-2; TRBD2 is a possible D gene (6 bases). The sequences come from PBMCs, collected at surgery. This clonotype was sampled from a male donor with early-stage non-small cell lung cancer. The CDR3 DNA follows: TGTGCCAGCAGCCCCTCTAGCGACACAGATACGCAGTATTTT. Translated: CASSPSSDTDTQYF.